A selection of T cell receptor beta chains follows, all from one sample in a study of OX40 agonist ivuxolimab in advanced cancers. Using immunoSEQ multiplex PCR, the repertoire was profiled, and TCRdb retains in-frame clones only, with some absent. The sample lists 50,000 to 70,000 clones; around four fifths were seen once. Source: CD4+ or CD8+ T cells sorted from blood, taken in a trial of the OX40 agonist ivuxolimab. The receptors originated from an adult with an advanced solid tumor such as melanoma, head and neck, liver or kidney cancer. Both conserved end residues are part of each CDR3. A D gene is named only where the DNA matches it firmly. The listing skips clone size in some rows; elsewhere it reads once, few, many or a size class.

abundance: -
v_gene: TRBV4-1
j_gene: TRBJ1-2
d_gene: TRBD1
CDR3aa: CASSGRTTGDGYTF
CDR3nt: TGCGCCAGCAGCGGACGAACTACAGGGGATGGCTACACCTTC

abundance: few
v_gene: TRBV28
j_gene: TRBJ2-1
d_gene: TRBD2
CDR3aa: CASSSSGSGSYNEQFF
CDR3nt: TGTGCCAGCAGCTCTAGCGGGAGTGGATCCTACAATGAGCAGTTCTTC

abundance: -
v_gene: TRBV7-8
j_gene: TRBJ2-7
d_gene: TRBD1
CDR3aa: CASSSPDRGFSYEQYF
CDR3nt: TGTGCCAGCAGCTCGCCCGACAGGGGATTCTCCTACGAGCAGTACTTC

abundance: -
v_gene: TRBV4-1
j_gene: TRBJ2-5
d_gene: TRBD2
CDR3aa: CASSQEIWRGGSETQYF
CDR3nt: TGCGCCAGCAGCCAAGAAATCTGGCGGGGGGGCTCGGAGACCCAGTACTTC

abundance: -
v_gene: TRBV29-1
j_gene: TRBJ1-1
d_gene: -
CDR3aa: CSVVREGRTEAFF
CDR3nt: TGCAGCGTTGTAAGGGAGGGACGGACTGAAGCTTTCTTT

abundance: -
v_gene: TRBV6-5
j_gene: TRBJ2-2
d_gene: -
CDR3aa: CASSYYVGPNTGELFF
CDR3nt: TGTGCCAGCAGTTATTATGTGGGGCCGAACACCGGGGAGCTGTTTTTT

abundance: -
v_gene: TRBV5-1
j_gene: TRBJ2-7
d_gene: -
CDR3aa: CASSLESQGEQYF
CDR3nt: TGCGCCAGCAGCTTGGAATCACAGGGCGAGCAGTACTTC

abundance: -
v_gene: TRBV29-1
j_gene: TRBJ2-1
d_gene: -
CDR3aa: CSVGGLGLYNEQFF
CDR3nt: TGCAGCGTCGGGGGTCTGGGTCTTTACAATGAGCAGTTCTTC

abundance: -
v_gene: TRBV11-3
j_gene: TRBJ1-1
d_gene: -
CDR3aa: CASNRGGNLFTEAFF
CDR3nt: TGTGCCAGCAACCGAGGGGGAAATTTATTCACTGAAGCTTTCTTT

abundance: -
v_gene: TRBV4-3
j_gene: TRBJ2-7
d_gene: -
CDR3aa: CASSQDRQVYYEQYF
CDR3nt: TGCGCCAGCAGCCAAGATCGCCAGGTTTACTACGAGCAGTACTTC

abundance: -
v_gene: TRBV11-2
j_gene: TRBJ2-1
d_gene: -
CDR3aa: CASSLNRDEQFF
CDR3nt: TGTGCCAGCAGCTTAAATCGGGATGAGCAGTTCTTC

abundance: -
v_gene: TRBV12-5
j_gene: TRBJ2-3
d_gene: TRBD2
CDR3aa: CASGLGSSSGSADTQYF
CDR3nt: TGTGCTAGTGGTTTGGGGTCGAGTAGCGGGAGCGCAGATACGCAGTATTTT

abundance: -
v_gene: TRBV7-2
j_gene: TRBJ1-1
d_gene: -
CDR3aa: CASSSDQGTEAFF
CDR3nt: TGTGCCAGCAGCTCCGACCAGGGCACTGAAGCTTTCTTT

abundance: -
v_gene: TRBV27
j_gene: TRBJ1-6
d_gene: -
CDR3aa: CASREGRGNFYNSPLHF
CDR3nt: TGTGCCAGCAGAGAGGGCAGGGGAAATTTCTATAATTCACCCCTCCACTTT

abundance: few
v_gene: TRBV19
j_gene: TRBJ1-6
d_gene: -
CDR3aa: CASSIAVGNSPLHF
CDR3nt: TGTGCCAGTAGTATAGCGGTGGGAAATTCACCCCTCCACTTT

abundance: -
v_gene: TRBV4-1
j_gene: TRBJ2-7
d_gene: -
CDR3aa: CASSPTGLGYEQYF
CDR3nt: TGCGCCAGCAGCCCCACAGGTTTGGGCTACGAGCAGTACTTC

abundance: -
v_gene: TRBV7-2
j_gene: TRBJ2-1
d_gene: TRBD1
CDR3aa: CASSWTGWDEQFF
CDR3nt: TGTGCCAGCAGCTGGACAGGGTGGGATGAGCAGTTCTTC